This TCR beta chain was identified during a study of beta chain features in type 1 diabetes. Study in general: The patient and healthy donor groups were comparable for age, gender and cell yields. Study-wide results and caveats: Across all four CD4+ subsets, people with type 1 diabetes showed modestly shorter TCRB CDR3s.

Investigators reverse transcribed all isolated RNA, so they sequenced expressed TCRB transcripts. Clones were read by immunoSEQ multiplex PCR, and TCRdb kept only the in-frame ones, dropping some. Found here are some 120,000 clones, roughly a sixth of them singletons; the top ten hold around 2.5%. Germline CDR1 is SGDLS and CDR2 is YYNGEE. Deletions cut 0 bases from V and 0 bases from J, with 6 bases between. The CDR3 has 14 residues. A remark on this clone: The antigen remains undetermined.

By way of CD45RO/CCR7/CD25/CD127/CD95/CD27, the CD4+ regulatory, stem cell-like memory, central memory and naive cells were sorted. This clonotype originated in a man between 18 and 35 years old with type 1 diabetes. The J gene is TRBJ2-5, the V gene TRBV9; D gene unclear. Sample: central memory CD4+ T cells from blood. The CDR3 DNA reads as TGTGCCAGCAGCGTAGCCGACCACCAAGAGACCCAGTACTTC. Its protein product is CASSVADHQETQYF.